This TCR beta chain was profiled in a study of blood T cell repertoires in COVID-19. Per the original data handling: Estimated nucleated cell counts came from reference gene primer amplification. Sequencing used immunoSEQ multiplex PCR; TCRdb keeps in-frame clones, though not all of them. V and J calls and clone size follow that table, whereas D and trimming were derived from the DNA. The profile shows about 130,000 clones, 80% to 90% of them singletons. This CDR3 is built from 15 residues. CDR1 PRHDT and CDR2 FYEKMQ come from the germline V gene (reference sequence). V dropped 5 bases and J dropped 3; count of bases not matched to a gene: 6.

V gene TRBV13 combines with J gene TRBJ1-3; 8 bases match TRBD1. The receptor's source is a human donor in a cohort sampled during active COVID-19. Material for sequencing was peripheral blood. The CDR3 here is CASSQDRGFGNTIYF. As DNA, the CDR3 is TGTGCCAGCAGCCAAGACAGGGGATTTGGAAACACCATATATTTT.